These 8 T cell receptor beta chains were sequenced from one sample in a study of tumor-infiltrating lymphocytes in primary liver carcinoma (dated by TCRdb to about 2017). The sequencing machine was an Illumina HiSeq 2500. TCRbeta-specific cDNA was reverse-transcribed from about 520 ng total RNA using a constant-region primer and ProtoScript II reverse transcriptase. Construction of the TCRbeta libraries relied on three nested rounds of multiplex PCR, following a slightly modified ARM-PCR procedure. The first two PCR rounds used multiplex TRBV1-TRBV30 forward primers with a Cbeta reverse primer, each for about 11 cycles. The public reads were reanalyzed by TCRdb: fastp trimming at Q25, MiXCR alignment, in-frame beta chains only. Every distinct CDR3 protein forms one entry, paired with its most common genes and DNA. The sample yields 22,000 or so distinct CDR3 sequences; around 80% were counted once. The top ten clonotypes cover less than 40% of the sample.

Total RNA and DNA were co-extracted from around 20-30 mg of bulk tissue with the AllPrep DNA/RNA mini kit, without cell sorting. Sequenced input: liver tumor tissue from sampling region 2. The cell subset or site label for this specimen denotes: tumor region T2, inferior pole. The source of these receptors is a woman between 25 and 40 years old with primary liver carcinoma and hepatitis B virus infection.

With regard to this clonotype: The junction does not match germline at one end; this may be a read error. The V call is TRBV10-3, the J call TRBJ2-1, with D perhaps matching TRBD2 (5 bases). The germline V gene has CDR1 ENHRY and CDR2 SYGVKD. The CDR3 consists of 16 residues. The CDR3 loop reads CAISESAVGAYNERFF. In DNA form, the CDR3 reads TGTGCCATCAGTGAGTCGGCGGTGGGAGCCTACAATGAGCGGTTCTTC.

Details on this clonotype: A read error may account for a junction end that differs from germline. The chain joins TRBV4-3 to TRBJ2-7, with 7 bases aligning to TRBD2. Germline loops: CDR1 LGHNA, CDR2 YSLEER. The CDR3 totals 18 residues. Here the CDR3 DNA reads TGTTCCAGCGGCCAAGCTGTGACGGGGGGTCACATTAGCTACGAGCAGTACTTC. As protein: CSSGQAVTGGHISYEQYF.

This clonotype was seen only once. This may come from a read error, since a much larger clone is one base off. V and J are TRBV28 and TRBJ2-3; 9 bases are shared with TRBD2. The CDR3 contains 16 residues. The V gene's germline CDR1 is MDHEN and CDR2 SYDVKM. The CDR3 DNA is TGTACCAGCAGAACCGGGGCGGGAGGGCCGGCAGATACGCAGTATTTT. This gives the protein CTSRTGAGGPADTQYF.

About this clonotype itself: The junction differs from germline at one of its ends, possibly a read error. The chain employs TRBV7-9 and TRBJ2-3; no definite D call. The CDR3 is made up of 14 amino acids. Germline assignment: CDR1 SEHNR and CDR2 FQNEAQ (reference sequence). The DNA of the CDR3 is TGTGCCAGCAGCATTATCATGGAAGAGGATACACAGTATTTT. It encodes CASSIIMEEDTQYF.

About this clonotype itself: The CDR3 does not close with the conserved phenylalanine or tryptophan, likely indicating a read error. The chain couples TRBV12-3 or TRBV12-4 to TRBJ2-7; weak D call: TRBD1 (5 bases). This CDR3 has 15 residues. The CDR3 sequence is CASLQSGTQGYEQYL. In nucleotides, the CDR3 is TGTGCTAGCCTACAATCCGGTACGCAGGGTTACGAGCAGTACCTC.

The table lists this clonotype with a few counts. A much larger clone lies a single base off, so this may be a read error. V gene TRBV7-8 combines with J gene TRBJ2-2; 7 nucleotides match TRBD2. The CDR3 loop spans 16 amino acids. CDR1 and CDR2 (germline): SGHVS, FQNEAQ. The chain's CDR3 is CASSLGRRGNTGELSF. In DNA, the CDR3 is TGTGCCAGCAGCTTAGGGCGGCGGGGGAACACCGGGGAGCTGTCTTTT.

This clonotype qualifies as medium-sized. The gene calls are TRBV10-2 and TRBJ2-1, with 10 bases matching TRBD1. CDR1 and CDR2 from the germline V gene are WSHSY and SAAADI. After removal of 8 bases from V and 15 bases from J, the junction contained 7 bases not matched to a gene. The CDR3 is 11 residues long. As DNA, the CDR3 is TGCGCCAGCGCCGGACAGGGGGTCCCGTTCTTC. It translates to CASAGQGVPFF.

V gene TRBV10-3 combines with J gene TRBJ2-1; possible D gene TRBD2, 5 bases. The V and J ends lost 10 bases and 12 bases respectively, with 25 bases between them. The CDR3 spans 14 residues. Germline assignment: CDR1 ENHRY and CDR2 SYGVKD. The CDR3 is CATSPTATRDGQFF. DNA for the CDR3: TGTGCCACGAGTCCCACGGCGACCCGGGATGGGCAGTTCTTC.